One sample yielded the 27 T cell receptor beta chains listed below, sequenced in a study of cytomegalovirus exposure and HLA in healthy donors. PCR primers comprised 60 Vbeta and 13 Jbeta primers. The assay was immunoSEQ multiplex PCR, and TCRdb's table has in-frame clones only and misses some. Here the sample spans fewer than 250,000 clones, roughly 80% being singletons. The sequenced sample was PBMCs. These receptors came from a man aged 25-45 years in good health and CMV-seronegative.

This clone has only one observation. The chain couples TRBV7-8 to TRBJ1-3; D gene unclear. With 4 bases removed from V and 8 bases from J, the gap between germline ends came to 18 bases. CDR3 length: 15 residues. CDR1 and CDR2 (germline): SGHVS, FQNEAQ. CDR3 region: CASSSTAGAVDTIYF. In DNA, the CDR3 is TGTGCCAGCAGCTCTACCGCGGGTGCGGTAGACACCATATATTTT.

The chain employs TRBV4-1 and TRBJ2-5, with a possible D match to TRBD1 (6 bases). V lost 0 bases and J lost 12, with 17 bases in between. The CDR3 covers 14 residues. The germline V gene has CDR1 MGHRA and CDR2 YSYEKL. CDR3 in amino acids: CASSQDPTRAGEYF. CDR3 nucleotide sequence: TGCGCCAGCAGCCAAGATCCTACCCGCGCAGGGGAGTACTTC.

This clone has only a few counts. The CDR3 DNA follows: TGTGCCAGCAGCGCTGGGACAGGGGAGACCCAGTACTTC. This encodes CASSAGTGETQYF. V is TRBV7-3 and J is TRBJ2-5; 9 nucleotides agree with TRBD1. The V gene's germline CDR1 is SGHTA and CDR2 FQGTGA. The CDR3 contains 13 residues. The V gene end was trimmed by 5 bases and the J gene end by 5 bases; junction bases not matched to a gene: 3. Together with reference TRBV7-3 and TRBJ2-5, the CDR3 gives the full variable domain: GAGVSQTPSNKVTEKGKYVELRCDPISGHTALYWYRQSLGQGPEFLIYFQGTGAADDSGLPNDRFFAVRPEGSVSTLKIQRTERGDSAVYLCASSAGTGETQYFGPGTRLLVL.

The chain recombines TRBV5-1 with TRBJ2-3, with 13 bases aligning to TRBD2. CDR3 length: 18 amino acids. V gave up 3 bases and J gave up 2 bases; unmatched junction bases: 9. Germline CDR1 SGHRS, CDR2 YFSETQ. This CDR3 reads CASSSEGLAGVNTDTQYF. In nucleotides, the CDR3 is TGCGCCAGCAGCTCGGAAGGACTAGCGGGGGTGAACACAGATACGCAGTATTTT.

The chain couples TRBV27 to TRBJ1-2; TRBD1 might be the D (6 bases). V was cut by 3 bases and J by 4 bases, with 9 bases left in between. Germline V gene sequence: CDR1 MNHEY, CDR2 SMNVEV (reference sequence). The CDR3 runs to 13 residues. CDR3 nucleotide sequence: TGTGCCAGCAGTTTCACAGGGAGCTATGGCTACACCTTC. Its protein product is CASSFTGSYGYTF.

This chain joins TRBV19 and TRBJ1-2, with D unresolved. The CDR3 is 14 amino acids. The germline gives CDR1 LNHDA, CDR2 SQIVND (reference sequence). With 9 bases removed from V and 3 bases from J, the gap between germline ends came to 17 bases. CDR3 nucleotides: TGTGCCAGCCGAGGTAGGAGGGCTGACTATGGCTACACCTTC. Its protein product is CASRGRRADYGYTF. The variable domain in full, with the rest retrieved from reference TRBV19 and TRBJ1-2, is DGGITQSPKYLFRKEGQNVTLSCEQNLNHDAMYWYRQDPGQGLRLIYYSQIVNDFQKGDIAEGYSVSREKKESFPLTVTSAQKNPTAFYLCASRGRRADYGYTFGSGTRLTVV.

This chain links TRBV5-4 with TRBJ2-1; unclear D gene. CDR3 size: 14 residues. The V gene lost 1 base and the J gene lost 8 bases, with 13 bases spanning the gap. Germline V CDR1 and CDR2: SGHNT, YYREEE (reference sequence). In nucleotides, the CDR3 is TGTGCCAGCAGCTTGCCCCGGCGCAGCGATGAGCAGTTCTTC. This sequence encodes CASSLPRRSDEQFF. Using reference TRBV5-4 and TRBJ2-1 for the parts outside the CDR3, the full variable domain is ETGVTQSPTHLIKTRGQQVTLRCSSQSGHNTVSWYQQALGQGPQFIFQYYREEENGRGNFPPRFSGLQFPNYSSELNVNALELDDSALYLCASSLPRRSDEQFFGPGTRLTVL.

The genes are TRBV6-1 and TRBJ1-2; a possible D gene is TRBD1 (5 bases). CDR3 size: 14 residues. Germline loops: CDR1 MNHNS, CDR2 SASEGT. Trimming took 2 bases from V and 3 from J, leaving 10 bases between them. As DNA, the CDR3 is TGTGCCAGCAGTGAAATCGGGGGTCACTATGGCTACACCTTC. The encoded protein is CASSEIGGHYGYTF.

The V gene is TRBV28, the J gene TRBJ2-5, with TRBD1 identical over 7 bases. The DNA end lines up better with TRBJ2-7; the J call may be wrong. The CDR3 covers 14 residues. Per the germline V gene, CDR1 is MDHEN and CDR2 is SYDVKM. The CDR3 region has the DNA TGTGCCAGCACCCCTCAGGGGGTCTTGTACGAGCAGTACTTC. This encodes CASTPQGVLYEQYF.

The chain couples TRBV18 to TRBJ1-5, with unresolved D. This CDR3 contains 15 residues. The germline CDR1 and CDR2 sequences are KGHSH and LQKENI. V lost 2 bases, J lost 0 bases, and 8 bases lay in between. This CDR3 is CASSPVAYSNQPQHF. Written as DNA, the CDR3 is TGTGCCAGCTCACCAGTCGCCTATAGCAATCAGCCCCAGCATTTT.

The chain uses TRBV6-5 and TRBJ1-1; no definite D call. This CDR3 is built from 14 residues. V lost 8 bases to trimming and J lost 0 bases, with 13 bases between them. Germline values: CDR1 MNHEY, CDR2 SVGAGI. The CDR3 protein is CASGSGNLNTEAFF. The CDR3 DNA reads as TGTGCCAGCGGGTCGGGAAACTTGAACACTGAAGCTTTCTTT.

This clone was picked up a small number of times. The chain is built from TRBV7-2 and TRBJ2-1; 7 bases align to TRBD2. This CDR3 comprises 16 residues. Per germline, CDR1 SGHTA and CDR2 FQGNSA. The ends lost 5 bases at V and 3 bases at J; junction bases unmatched: 10. CDR3 in amino acids: CASSTRLAGVYNEQFF. The CDR3 DNA sequence: TGTGCCAGCAGCACCCGACTAGCAGGTGTCTACAATGAGCAGTTCTTC.

The J gene is TRBJ2-7, the V gene TRBV19; D might be TRBD2 (6 bases). The CDR3 sequence is 17 residues long. The germline gives CDR1 LNHDA, CDR2 SQIVND (reference sequence). The V end lost 4 bases, the J end lost 2 bases, and 21 bases lay between the germline ends. The CDR3 is CASSTVLTRDFPYEQYF. Here the CDR3 DNA reads TGTGCCAGTAGTACCGTCCTGACTAGGGACTTCCCCTACGAGCAGTACTTC.

The V call is TRBV6-5, the J call TRBJ2-7; the D gene is possibly TRBD2 (6 bases). The V gene's germline CDR1 is MNHEY and CDR2 SVGAGI. The CDR3 consists of 14 residues. Trimming removed 6 bases from V and 3 bases from J, with 15 bases in between. CDR3 sequence: CASRYGQGLYEQYF. CDR3 DNA: TGTGCCAGCAGATACGGTCAGGGACTCTACGAGCAGTACTTC.

Comments on this clone: Other DNA sequences from this sample encode an identical CDR3 as well. The chain joins TRBV2 to TRBJ1-5, with 8 bases identical to TRBD1. The trim removed 4 bases at V and 7 bases at J, leaving 6 bases unmatched. Germline values: CDR1 SNHLY, CDR2 FYNNEI. This CDR3 has 14 amino acids. The chain's CDR3 is CASSGGQGFQPQHF. DNA of the CDR3: TGTGCCAGCAGTGGTGGACAGGGCTTCCAGCCCCAGCATTTT.

Notes on this clone: The germline gene is not matched at one end of the junction; a read error may be the cause. The chain couples TRBV7-9 to TRBJ1-2, with TRBD1 identical over 8 bases. The CDR3 spans 16 residues. Germline assignment: CDR1 SEHNR and CDR2 FQNEAQ (reference sequence). DNA of the CDR3: TGTTCCAGCAGCAATACGTGGGCAGGGGGCTTACGGGGCTACACCTTC. It yields the protein CSSSNTWAGGLRGYTF.

The chain has TRBV28 and TRBJ1-5; 7 positions match TRBD1. Per germline, CDR1 MDHEN and CDR2 SYDVKM. Losses at the gene ends were 8 bases for V and 0 bases for J; bases not matched to a gene: 16. This CDR3 contains 18 residues. For the CDR3, the DNA is TGTGCCAGCCAAGGGGGCTTAAATTCCGGCTATAGCAATCAGCCCCAGCATTTT. This gives the protein CASQGGLNSGYSNQPQHF.

This chain uses TRBV7-6 with TRBJ2-5; TRBD2 aligns across 8 bases. CDR1 is SGHVS and CDR2 is FNYEAQ in the germline V gene. CDR3 length equals 14 residues. Unmatched junction bases numbered 3, after V lost 2 bases and J lost 4 bases. For the CDR3, the DNA is TGTGCCAGCAGCTTAATCCGGGGGGGAGAGACCCAGTACTTC. Protein: CASSLIRGGETQYF. Drawing the rest from reference TRBV7-6 and TRBJ2-5, the complete variable domain is GAGVSQSPRYKVTKRGQDVALRCDPISGHVSLYWYRQALGQGPEFLTYFNYEAQQDKSGLPNDRFSAERPEGSISTLTIQRTEQRDSAMYRCASSLIRGGETQYFGPGTRLLVL.

Only a few counts were recorded for this clone. This CDR3 reads CASSPRGTSTDTQYF. For the CDR3, the DNA is TGTGCCAGCAGCCCCCGGGGAACTAGCACAGATACGCAGTATTTT. This chain joins TRBV5-4 and TRBJ2-3, with TRBD2 as a possible D gene (5 bases). V lost 4 bases to trimming and J lost 0 bases, with 12 bases between them. Germline CDR1 is SGHNT and CDR2 is YYREEE (reference sequence). This CDR3 spans 15 amino acids.

This clone was seen once. The V call is TRBV4-1, the J call TRBJ2-3, with TRBD2 matching over 12 bases. The junction had 10 bases not matched to a gene; V was cut back by 0 bases and J by 6 bases. The germline gives CDR1 MGHRA, CDR2 YSYEKL. This CDR3 comprises 18 residues. CDR3: CASSQEILAGGHGDTQYF. The CDR3 DNA is TGCGCCAGCAGCCAAGAAATCCTAGCGGGGGGGCATGGGGATACGCAGTATTTT.

The chain has TRBV18 and TRBJ1-6; 7 bases are shared with TRBD1. Per germline, CDR1 KGHSH and CDR2 LQKENI. The CDR3 consists of 14 residues. The junction had 6 bases not matched to a gene; V was cut back by 6 bases and J by 7 bases. CDR3 sequence: CASSGQEGNSPLHF. The CDR3 bases are TGTGCCAGCTCTGGACAGGAAGGCAATTCACCCCTCCACTTT.

This chain uses TRBV5-1 with TRBJ2-7, with 8 bases aligning to TRBD1. CDR1 is SGHRS, CDR2 YFSETQ, per germline. Unmatched junction bases numbered 5, after V lost 0 bases and J lost 3 bases. The CDR3 runs to 15 residues. In nucleotides, the CDR3 is TGCGCCAGCAGCTTGGGGGCAGGGGGCAACTACGAGCAGTACTTC. Amino acids: CASSLGAGGNYEQYF.

V gene TRBV7-9 combines with J gene TRBJ2-5, with a tentative D call TRBD1 (6 bases). Germline V gene sequence: CDR1 SEHNR, CDR2 FQNEAQ (reference sequence). V was clipped by 5 bases and J by 3 bases, with 16 bases between them. The CDR3 totals 15 residues. For the CDR3, the DNA is TGTGCCAGCAGCCGGTGGGGGCAGCACGAAGAGACCCAGTACTTC. This gives the protein CASSRWGQHEETQYF. The complete variable domain, with remaining parts taken from reference TRBV7-9 and TRBJ2-5, reads DTGVSQNPRHKITKRGQNVTFRCDPISEHNRLYWYRQTLGQGPEFLTYFQNEAQLEKSRLLSDRFSAERPKGSFSTLEIQRTEQGDSAMYLCASSRWGQHEETQYFGPGTRLLVL.

The chain has TRBV6-5 and TRBJ1-1; D is undetermined. CDR1 and CDR2 from the germline V gene are MNHEY and SVGAGI. CDR3 size: 15 residues. V was shortened by 6 bases and J by 4 bases, with 18 bases between the two germline ends. This CDR3 reads CASSNQRAAGTEAFF. As DNA, the CDR3 is TGTGCCAGCAGCAACCAGAGAGCTGCGGGCACTGAAGCTTTCTTT.

V is TRBV29-1 and J is TRBJ1-2, with D tentatively TRBD1 (6 bases). The V gene lost 4 bases and the J gene lost 7 bases, with 13 bases spanning the gap. The CDR3 has 12 residues. Germline CDR1 reads SQVTM; CDR2 reads ANQGSEA. CDR3 protein: CSVVAGEGGYTF. In DNA form, the CDR3 reads TGCAGCGTTGTGGCAGGGGAGGGTGGCTACACCTTC. Supplemented by reference TRBV29-1 and TRBJ1-2, the full variable domain reads SAVISQKPSRDICQRGTSLTIQCQVDSQVTMMFWYRQQPGQSLTLIATANQGSEATYESGFVIDKFPISRPNLTFSTLTVSNMSPEDSSIYLCSVVAGEGGYTFGSGTRLTVV.

This rearrangement joins TRBV10-3 to TRBJ2-7; perhaps TRBD1 as D (6 bases). Germline V lookup: CDR1 ENHRY, CDR2 SYGVKD. The V and J ends lost 10 bases and 0 bases respectively, with 19 bases between them. The CDR3 loop spans 15 amino acids. In nucleotides, the CDR3 is TGTGCCACGCAACAGGGTACCAAACCCTCCTACGAGCAGTACTTC. Translation gives CATQQGTKPSYEQYF.

The chain joins TRBV20-1 to TRBJ1-1; D uncertain. This CDR3 has 9 residues. Trimming cost V 0 bases and J 12 bases, with 5 bases left between them. Per germline, CDR1 DFQATT and CDR2 SNEGSKA (reference sequence). The CDR3, as DNA: TGCAGTGCTAGAGAATTTACTTTCTTT. Amino acid sequence: CSAREFTFF.